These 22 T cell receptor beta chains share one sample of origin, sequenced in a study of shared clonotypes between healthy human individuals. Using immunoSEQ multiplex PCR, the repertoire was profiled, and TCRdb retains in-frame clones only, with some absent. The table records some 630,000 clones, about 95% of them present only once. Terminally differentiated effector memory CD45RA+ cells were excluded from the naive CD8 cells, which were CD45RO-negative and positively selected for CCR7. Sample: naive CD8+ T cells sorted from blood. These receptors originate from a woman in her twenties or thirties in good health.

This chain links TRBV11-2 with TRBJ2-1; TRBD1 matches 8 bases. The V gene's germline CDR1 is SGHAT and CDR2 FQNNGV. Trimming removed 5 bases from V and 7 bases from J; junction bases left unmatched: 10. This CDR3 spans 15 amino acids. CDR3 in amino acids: CASSPGTGYLNEQFF. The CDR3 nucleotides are TGTGCCAGCAGCCCCGGGACAGGTTATTTGAATGAGCAGTTCTTC.

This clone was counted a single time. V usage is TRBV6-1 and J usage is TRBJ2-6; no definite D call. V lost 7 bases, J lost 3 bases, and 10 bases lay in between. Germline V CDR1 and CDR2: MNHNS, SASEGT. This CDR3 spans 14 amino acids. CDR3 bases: TGTGCCAGCATACTCCTAATTGGGGCCAACGTCCTGACTTTC. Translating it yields CASILLIGANVLTF.

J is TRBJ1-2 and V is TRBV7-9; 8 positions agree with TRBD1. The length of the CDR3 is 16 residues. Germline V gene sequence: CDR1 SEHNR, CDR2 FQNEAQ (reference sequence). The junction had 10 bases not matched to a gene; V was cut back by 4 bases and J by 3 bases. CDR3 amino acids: CASSYSGGPVYYGYTF. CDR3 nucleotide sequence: TGTGCCAGCAGCTATTCAGGGGGCCCGGTTTACTATGGCTACACCTTC.

In DNA form, the CDR3 reads TGTGCCAGCAGTGAAGCAGGGGGCGCCCCCTACGAGCAGTACTTC. Its protein product is CASSEAGGAPYEQYF. The chain recombines TRBV6-4 with TRBJ2-7; TRBD1 matches 8 bases. V shed 3 bases, J shed 2 bases, and the junction held 6 bases outside the gene matches. The CDR3 covers 15 residues. Germline V gene sequence: CDR1 MRHNA, CDR2 SNTAGT.

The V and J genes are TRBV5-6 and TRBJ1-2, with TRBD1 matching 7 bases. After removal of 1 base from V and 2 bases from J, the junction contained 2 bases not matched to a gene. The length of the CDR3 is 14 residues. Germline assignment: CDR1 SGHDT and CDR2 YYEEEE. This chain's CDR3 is CASSLMTGNYGYTF. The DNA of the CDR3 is TGTGCCAGCAGCTTGATGACAGGGAACTATGGCTACACCTTC.

In DNA form, the CDR3 reads TGTGCCAGCAGCCAAGAAGGCGGCTTCGGCGAGCAGTACTTC. Translating gives CASSQEGGFGEQYF. The chain joins TRBV4-2 to TRBJ2-7; D is uncertain. The CDR3 runs to 14 residues. Trimming left V 0 bases short and J 6 bases short, with 12 bases between. The germline CDR1 and CDR2 sequences are LGHNA and YNFKEQ.

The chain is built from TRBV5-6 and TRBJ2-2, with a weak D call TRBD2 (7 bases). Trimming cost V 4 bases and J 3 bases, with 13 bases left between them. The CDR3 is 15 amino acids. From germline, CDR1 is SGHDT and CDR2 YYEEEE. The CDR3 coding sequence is TGTGCCAGCAGCAGGGAGGGGGGCCACACCGGGGAGCTGTTTTTT. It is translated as CASSREGGHTGELFF.

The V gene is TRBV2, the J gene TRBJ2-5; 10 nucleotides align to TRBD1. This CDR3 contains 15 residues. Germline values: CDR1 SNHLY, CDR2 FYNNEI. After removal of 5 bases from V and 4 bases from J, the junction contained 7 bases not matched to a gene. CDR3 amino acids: CASSPGQGVVETQYF. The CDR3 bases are TGTGCCAGCAGTCCCGGACAGGGGGTGGTAGAGACCCAGTACTTC.

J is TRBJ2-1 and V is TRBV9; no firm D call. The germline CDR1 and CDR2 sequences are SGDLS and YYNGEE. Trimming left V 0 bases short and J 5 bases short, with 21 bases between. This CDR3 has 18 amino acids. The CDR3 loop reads CASSVAPAPSRRNNEQFF. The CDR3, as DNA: TGTGCCAGCAGCGTAGCCCCCGCCCCTTCGCGGAGAAACAATGAGCAGTTCTTC.

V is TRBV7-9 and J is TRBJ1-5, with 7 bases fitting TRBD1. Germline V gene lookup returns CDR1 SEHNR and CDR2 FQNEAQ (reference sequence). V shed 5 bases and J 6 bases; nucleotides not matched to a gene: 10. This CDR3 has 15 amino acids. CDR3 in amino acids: CASSPEGGKGQPQHF. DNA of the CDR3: TGTGCCAGCAGCCCAGAAGGGGGCAAAGGTCAGCCCCAGCATTTT.

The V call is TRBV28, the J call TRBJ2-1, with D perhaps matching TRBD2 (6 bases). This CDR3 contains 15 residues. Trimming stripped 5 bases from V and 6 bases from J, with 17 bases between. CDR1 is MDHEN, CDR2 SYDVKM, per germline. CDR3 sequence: CASSPPGLSLNEQFF. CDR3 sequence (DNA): TGTGCCAGCAGTCCCCCGGGACTTTCGCTCAATGAGCAGTTCTTC.

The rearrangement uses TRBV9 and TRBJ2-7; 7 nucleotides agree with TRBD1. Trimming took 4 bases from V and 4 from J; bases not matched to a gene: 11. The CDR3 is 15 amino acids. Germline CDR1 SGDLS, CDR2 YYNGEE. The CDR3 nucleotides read TGTGCCAGCAGCCCAGACCGGACAGGTACATACGAGCAGTACTTC. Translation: CASSPDRTGTYEQYF.

CDR3 sequence reads: CASSLGLGGFDTEAFF. For the CDR3, the DNA is TGTGCCAGCAGCTTAGGCCTTGGGGGGTTTGACACTGAAGCTTTCTTT. The chain recombines TRBV13 with TRBJ1-1; a weak D match, TRBD1 (5 bases). CDR3 size: 16 residues. The germline CDR1 and CDR2 sequences are PRHDT and FYEKMQ (reference sequence). The V end was cut by 0 bases, the J end by 3 bases, with 14 bases between.

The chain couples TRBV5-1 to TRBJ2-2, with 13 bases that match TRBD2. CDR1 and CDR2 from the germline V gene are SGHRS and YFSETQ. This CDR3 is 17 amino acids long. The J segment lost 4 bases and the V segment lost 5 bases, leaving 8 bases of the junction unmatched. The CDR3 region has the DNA TGCGCCAGCAGATCGGGACTAGCGGGGCCCGGCACCGGGGAGCTGTTTTTT. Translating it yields CASRSGLAGPGTGELFF. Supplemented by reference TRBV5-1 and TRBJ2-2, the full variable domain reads KAGVTQTPRYLIKTRGQQVTLSCSPISGHRSVSWYQQTPGQGLQFLFEYFSETQRNKGNFPGRFSGRQFSNSRSEMNVSTLELGDSALYLCASRSGLAGPGTGELFFGEGSRLTVL.

The CDR3 spells CASSWARVYEQYF. The CDR3 DNA sequence: TGTGCCAGCAGTTGGGCCAGGGTCTACGAGCAGTACTTC. The chain links TRBV28 to TRBJ2-7, with D possibly being TRBD1 (5 bases). Looked up from germline, CDR1 is MDHEN and CDR2 is SYDVKM. The CDR3 spans 13 residues. The V and J ends lost 4 bases and 3 bases respectively, with 10 bases between them.

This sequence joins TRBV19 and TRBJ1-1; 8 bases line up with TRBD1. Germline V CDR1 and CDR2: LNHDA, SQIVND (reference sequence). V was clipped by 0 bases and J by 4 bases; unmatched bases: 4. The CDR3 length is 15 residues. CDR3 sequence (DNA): TGTGCCAGTAGTATAGATCAGGGGGCGCGCACTGAAGCTTTCTTT. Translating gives CASSIDQGARTEAFF.

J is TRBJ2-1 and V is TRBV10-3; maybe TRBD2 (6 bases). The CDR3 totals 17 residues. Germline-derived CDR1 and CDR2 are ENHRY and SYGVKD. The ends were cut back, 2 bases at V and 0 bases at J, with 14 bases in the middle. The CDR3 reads CAISEPSGRSSYNEQFF. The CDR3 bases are TGTGCCATCAGTGAGCCCAGCGGGCGGAGCTCCTACAATGAGCAGTTCTTC.

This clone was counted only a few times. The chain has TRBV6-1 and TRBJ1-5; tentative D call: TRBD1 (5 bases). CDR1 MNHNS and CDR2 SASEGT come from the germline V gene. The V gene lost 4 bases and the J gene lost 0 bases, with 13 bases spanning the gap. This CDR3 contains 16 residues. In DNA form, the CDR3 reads TGTGCCAGCAGTGGAACGGGACCATATAGCAATCAGCCCCAGCATTTT. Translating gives CASSGTGPYSNQPQHF.

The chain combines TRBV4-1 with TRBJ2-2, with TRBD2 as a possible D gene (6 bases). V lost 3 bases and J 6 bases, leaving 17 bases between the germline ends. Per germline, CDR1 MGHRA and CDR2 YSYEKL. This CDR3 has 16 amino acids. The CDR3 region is CASSHANSRRAGELFF. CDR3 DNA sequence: TGCGCCAGCAGCCACGCCAATTCACGGAGGGCCGGGGAGCTGTTTTTT.

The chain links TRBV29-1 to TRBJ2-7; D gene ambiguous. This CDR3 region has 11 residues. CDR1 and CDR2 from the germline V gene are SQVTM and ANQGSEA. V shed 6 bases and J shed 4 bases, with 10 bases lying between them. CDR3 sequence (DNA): TGCAGCGTCCGTCGTGGATACGAGCAGTACTTC. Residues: CSVRRGYEQYF.

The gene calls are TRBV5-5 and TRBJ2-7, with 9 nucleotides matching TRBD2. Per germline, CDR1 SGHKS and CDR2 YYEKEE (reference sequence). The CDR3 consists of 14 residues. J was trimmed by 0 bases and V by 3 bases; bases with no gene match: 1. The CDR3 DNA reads TGTGCCAGCAGCTGGACTAGCGACTCCTACGAGCAGTACTTC. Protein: CASSWTSDSYEQYF.

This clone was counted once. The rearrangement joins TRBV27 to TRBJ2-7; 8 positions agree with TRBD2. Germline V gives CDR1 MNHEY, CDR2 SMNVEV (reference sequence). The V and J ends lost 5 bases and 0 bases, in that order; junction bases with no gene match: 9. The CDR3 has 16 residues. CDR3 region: CASSPHTSGFSYEQYF. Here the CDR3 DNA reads TGTGCCAGCAGTCCCCATACTAGCGGCTTCTCCTACGAGCAGTACTTC.